This T cell receptor beta chain was identified during a study of identical twins' blood T cells. Study information: Roughly 51 million reads came from some 12 libraries, six alpha, six beta. Findings and caveats of the study: Even for out-of-frame TCRbeta, twins reportedly shared V gene usage much more than unrelated donors.

The ends lost 5 bases at V and 1 base at J; junction bases unmatched: 4. The germline V gene has CDR1 MNHEY and CDR2 SVGAGI. This CDR3 is 14 amino acids long. As concerns this clonotype: What it recognizes is unknown.

Three pairs of healthy female monozygous twins were the donors. TCRdb called the 5' RACE reads again in MiXCR, with one record for every CDR3 protein. This sample has roughly 340,000 distinct CDR3 sequences, with around 30% found just once. The sequenced sample was PBMCs. This sequence originates from a woman between 18 and 49 years old in good health. The V and J genes are TRBV6-5 and TRBJ2-5; 7 positions match TRBD1. CDR3 residues: CASSGRDSQETQYF. CDR3 DNA sequence: TGTGCCAGCAGTGGAAGGGACAGCCAAGAGACCCAGTACTTC.